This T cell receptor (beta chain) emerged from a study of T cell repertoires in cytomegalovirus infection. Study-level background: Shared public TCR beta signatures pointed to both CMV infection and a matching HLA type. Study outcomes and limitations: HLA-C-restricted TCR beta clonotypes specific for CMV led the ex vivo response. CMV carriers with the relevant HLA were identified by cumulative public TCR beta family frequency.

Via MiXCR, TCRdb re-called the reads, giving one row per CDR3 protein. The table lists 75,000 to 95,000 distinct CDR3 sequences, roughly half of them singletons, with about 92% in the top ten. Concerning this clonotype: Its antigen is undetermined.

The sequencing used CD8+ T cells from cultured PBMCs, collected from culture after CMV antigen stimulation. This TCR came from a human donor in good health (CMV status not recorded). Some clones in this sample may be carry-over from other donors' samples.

This chain's CDR3 is CASSLPGAKNIQYF. The CDR3 coding sequence is TGTGCCAGCAGCTTACCCGGGGCCAAAAACATTCAGTACTTC. The chain employs TRBV11-2 and TRBJ2-4, with D unresolved. The V and J ends lost 2 bases and 1 base respectively, with 6 bases between them. The CDR3 spans 14 residues. The V gene's germline CDR1 is SGHAT and CDR2 FQNNGV.